This T cell receptor beta chain was found in a study of blood T cell repertoires in COVID-19. Study in general: The United States, Italy and Spain provided the acute and convalescent COVID-19 samples. Sources were T cells, B-cell-depleted T cells, or PBMCs; the material itself was cDNA or gDNA.

Per the original methods: From reference gene primer amplification, estimates of nucleated cell counts were derived. The table came from immunoSEQ multiplex PCR; TCRdb's copy has only in-frame clones and leaves some out. The V and J calls and the clone size are those of that table, but D and trimming were determined from the DNA. The table lists fewer than 200,000 clones, about 85% of them singletons. The CDR3 runs 12 residues. V was clipped by 3 bases and J by 8 bases, with 10 bases between them. Details on this clone: The sample carries other DNA sequences with the same CDR3.

The source of this sequence is a man in his fifties or sixties who had recovered from COVID-19. The chain links TRBV12-3 or TRBV12-4 to TRBJ1-2; maybe TRBD1 (5 bases). The sample consisted of peripheral blood. The CDR3 loop reads CASSFGARGYTF. CDR3 DNA: TGTGCCAGCAGTTTTGGGGCGCGGGGCTACACCTTC.